These 17 T cell receptor beta chains were sequenced from one sample in a study of blood T cell repertoires in COVID-19. This table comes from immunoSEQ multiplex PCR, and its TCRdb copy is limited to in-frame clones, with some not included. The repertoire has about 140,000 clones, roughly 86% of them found once; the top ten carry 7.5% to 8.5%. The sequenced sample consisted of peripheral blood. Receptor source: a woman aged 55-75 years with acute or convalescent COVID-19.

This chain joins TRBV9 and TRBJ1-6; TRBD1 might be the D (6 bases). Trimming pared 2 bases from V and 16 bases from J, leaving 13 bases between. This CDR3 has 12 amino acids. Germline assignment: CDR1 SGDLS and CDR2 YYNGEE. The DNA for the CDR3 is TGTGCCAGCAGCGTCGGACAGTCCTCTCTCCACTTT. Residues: CASSVGQSSLHF.

The chain is built from TRBV6-5 and TRBJ1-2; D remains ambiguous. V was pared by 6 bases and J by 8 bases, with 13 bases between. The CDR3 spans 12 residues. From germline, CDR1 is MNHEY and CDR2 SVGAGI. The CDR3 bases are TGTGCCAGCAGCAAAACCAGCGGAGGCTACACCTTC. Translating gives CASSKTSGGYTF.

The rearrangement links TRBV4-2 to TRBJ2-5; 7 bases map to TRBD1. The V and J ends lost 6 bases and 5 bases, in that order; junction bases with no gene match: 15. This CDR3 region has 16 residues. The germline V gene encodes CDR1 LGHNA and CDR2 YNFKEQ. The CDR3 DNA is TGTGCCAGCAGTCTAGGCGACAGGGAAAAGGGGGAGACCCAGTACTTC. Amino acid sequence: CASSLGDREKGETQYF.

The chain is built from TRBV12-3 or TRBV12-4 and TRBJ1-1, with D possibly being TRBD1 (6 bases). V was clipped by 4 bases and J by 7 bases, with 10 bases between them. This CDR3 region has 12 residues. DNA of the CDR3: TGTGCCAGCAGTTCCGCAGGGGATGAAGCTTTCTTT. This encodes CASSSAGDEAFF.

The chain carries TRBV6-2 or TRBV6-3 and TRBJ2-7; 8 bases align to TRBD1. With 2 bases clipped from V and 2 bases from J, the junction kept 14 bases outside the gene matches. CDR1 MNHEY and CDR2 SVGEGT come from the germline V gene. The CDR3 runs 18 residues. The CDR3 bases are TGTGCCAGCAGTTACGATGAAGTCGAGTACAGGGGGGCCTACGAGCAGTACTTC. Translation: CASSYDEVEYRGAYEQYF.

The rearrangement uses TRBV3-1 (or the pseudogene TRBV3-2) and TRBJ2-1, with 9 nucleotides matching TRBD1. V gave up 4 bases and J gave up 9 bases; unmatched junction bases: 16. Germline V gives CDR1 LGHDT, CDR2 YNNKEL (reference sequence). The CDR3 contains 17 residues. CDR3: CASSPTPGQGGWGEQFF. In DNA, the CDR3 is TGTGCCAGCAGCCCAACTCCGGGACAGGGCGGGTGGGGTGAGCAGTTCTTC.

This clone was picked up one time. This chain uses TRBV28 with TRBJ1-6; D is perhaps TRBD1 (5 bases). The CDR3 contains 14 residues. With 4 bases removed from V and 9 bases from J, the gap between germline ends came to 13 bases. CDR1 MDHEN and CDR2 SYDVKM come from the germline V gene. The CDR3 here is CASSSKAGLSPLHF. As DNA, the CDR3 is TGTGCCAGCAGTTCCAAGGCAGGGCTTTCACCCCTCCACTTT.

V is TRBV4-1 and J is TRBJ2-7; unclear D gene. CDR1 and CDR2 from the germline V gene are MGHRA and YSYEKL. The germline V and J ends were trimmed by 1 base and 3 bases, with 16 bases remaining between them. This CDR3 is built from 16 residues. The CDR3 sequence: CASSQASRSVGYEQYF. DNA of the CDR3: TGCGCCAGCAGCCAAGCAAGTAGGAGTGTAGGCTACGAGCAGTACTTC.

This chain links TRBV7-9 with TRBJ1-2, with D possibly matching TRBD1 (5 bases). Per the germline V gene, CDR1 is SEHNR and CDR2 is FQNEAQ (reference sequence). The CDR3 contains 13 residues. Trimming pared 3 bases from V and 4 bases from J, leaving 9 bases between. CDR3 bases: TGTGCCAGCAGCTTCCTCGACAGCTATGGCTACACCTTC. Translated, it gives CASSFLDSYGYTF.

The CDR3 loop is CASSGTSGSTDTQYF. CDR3 bases: TGTGCCAGCAGCGGGACTAGCGGTAGCACAGATACGCAGTATTTT. The V and J genes are TRBV5-6 and TRBJ2-3; 11 bases map to TRBD2. CDR3 length: 15 amino acids. V shed 4 bases, J shed 0 bases, and the junction held 1 base outside the gene matches. CDR1 and CDR2 (germline): SGHDT, YYEEEE. Using reference TRBV5-6 and TRBJ2-3 for the parts outside the CDR3, the full variable domain is DAGVTQSPTHLIKTRGQQVTLRCSPKSGHDTVSWYQQALGQGPQFIFQYYEEEERQRGNFPDRFSGHQFPNYSSELNVNALLLGDSALYLCASSGTSGSTDTQYFGPGTRLTVL.

The genes are TRBV27 and TRBJ1-1, with 7 nucleotides matching TRBD1. The CDR3 loop spans 15 amino acids. CDR1 and CDR2 (germline): MNHEY, SMNVEV (reference sequence). V shed 7 bases, J shed 3 bases, and the junction held 11 bases outside the gene matches. CDR3 nucleotide sequence: TGTGCCAGCACCATTCTCAGGGGGACGCACACTGAAGCTTTCTTT. Protein sequence: CASTILRGTHTEAFF.

V usage is TRBV2 and J usage is TRBJ2-1; TRBD1 agrees at 8 bases. V shed 2 bases, J shed 0 bases, and the junction held 3 bases outside the gene matches. Looked up from germline, CDR1 is SNHLY and CDR2 is FYNNEI. The CDR3 spans 16 residues. CDR3 loop: CASSEKTGGSYNEQFF. The CDR3 bases are TGTGCCAGCAGTGAAAAAACAGGGGGCTCCTACAATGAGCAGTTCTTC.

This chain connects TRBV30 to TRBJ1-1; TRBD1 is a possible D gene (5 bases). CDR3 length: 15 amino acids. The germline V gene encodes CDR1 GTSNPN and CDR2 SVGIG (reference sequence). The ends were cut back, 0 bases at V and 2 bases at J, with 13 bases in the middle. The CDR3 bases are TGTGCCTGGAGTGTGTTCGGGGGATTTAACACTGAAGCTTTCTTT. It is translated as CAWSVFGGFNTEAFF.

This clone was detected a few times. The genes are TRBV4-1 and TRBJ2-7; D ambiguous. CDR1 is MGHRA and CDR2 is YSYEKL in the germline V gene. There are 13 residues in the CDR3. V gave up 0 bases and J gave up 6 bases, with 9 bases separating them. CDR3 nucleotide sequence: TGCGCCAGCAGCCAAGATATATCCGTCGAGCAGTACTTC. It specifies CASSQDISVEQYF.

V is TRBV18 and J is TRBJ1-1, with 8 bases matching TRBD1. The CDR3 totals 15 residues. With 6 bases clipped from V and 4 bases from J, the junction kept 10 bases outside the gene matches. Germline loops: CDR1 KGHSH, CDR2 LQKENI. The DNA of the CDR3 is TGTGCCAGCTCCCCGGGACAGGTGGGAAGCACTGAAGCTTTCTTT. It yields the protein CASSPGQVGSTEAFF.

This clone was detected once. The gene calls are TRBV6-6 and TRBJ2-7, with 9 bases identical to TRBD1. Germline V lookup: CDR1 MNHNY, CDR2 SVGAGI (reference sequence). This CDR3 has 14 amino acids. V lost 6 bases and J lost 5; bases outside the gene matches: 8. CDR3 protein: CASSPGTGLHEQYF. The CDR3 coding sequence is TGTGCCAGCAGCCCCGGGACAGGGCTGCACGAGCAGTACTTC.

The chain couples TRBV7-9 to TRBJ2-1; 7 positions agree with TRBD2. Germline V lookup: CDR1 SEHNR, CDR2 FQNEAQ (reference sequence). This CDR3 has 15 amino acids. V lost 0 bases, J lost 4 bases, and 3 bases stayed unmatched. CDR3 DNA: TGTGCCAGCAGCTTAGCGGGGGGGTTTTACAATGAGCAGTTCTTC. Amino acids: CASSLAGGFYNEQFF.